One and the same sample provided the 31 T cell receptor beta chains below, sequenced in a study of long-term antiretroviral therapy in people with HIV. Run at survey level, the immunoSEQ assay was version v3.0. TCRdb's table, derived via immunoSEQ multiplex PCR, lists solely in-frame clones and lacks some. The repertoire holds about 25,000 clones, around four fifths seen once, with roughly 15% in the top ten. The material sequenced was unsorted PBMCs, taken 4.3 years after starting antiretroviral therapy. The receptors come from a man younger than 45 with HIV.

The chain is built from TRBV10-3 and TRBJ2-2; D gene uncertain. CDR3 length equals 17 residues. Trimming cost V 0 bases and J 3 bases, with 14 bases left between them. Looked up from germline, CDR1 is ENHRY and CDR2 is SYGVKD. CDR3 sequence: CAISESGPPADTGELFF. The DNA of the CDR3 is TGTGCCATCAGTGAGTCGGGCCCGCCTGCGGACACCGGGGAGCTGTTTTTT.

This clone has only a few counts. The CDR3 region has the DNA TGTGCCAGCATGGACAACTATGGCTACACCTTC. Protein: CASMDNYGYTF. This sequence joins TRBV2 and TRBJ1-2; unclear D gene. Per germline, CDR1 SNHLY and CDR2 FYNNEI. The CDR3 length is 11 residues. The V end was cut by 7 bases, the J end by 2 bases, with 5 bases between.

The chain carries TRBV2 and TRBJ1-1; TRBD1 aligns across 8 bases. With 7 bases clipped from V and 4 bases from J, the junction kept 5 bases outside the gene matches. CDR1 is SNHLY and CDR2 is FYNNEI in the germline V gene. The CDR3 is made up of 13 amino acids. The CDR3 bases are TGTGCCAGCACCGAAACAGGGGGCACTGAAGCTTTCTTT. Its translation is CASTETGGTEAFF.

DNA for the CDR3: TGTGCCAGCAGCTTACGCCCCTACGAGCAGTACTTC. Translation: CASSLRPYEQYF. V is TRBV7-9 and J is TRBJ2-7; D is unclear. The CDR3 is 12 amino acids. The V gene's germline CDR1 is SEHNR and CDR2 FQNEAQ (reference sequence). V gave up 2 bases and J gave up 2 bases, with 4 bases separating them.

The chain has TRBV29-1 and TRBJ2-5; TRBD1 agrees at 9 bases. With V trimmed by 2 bases and J by 2 bases, 9 bases remained unmatched. The CDR3 sequence is 16 residues long. Germline CDR1 SQVTM, CDR2 ANQGSEA. The CDR3 loop reads CSVENPDRGDQETQYF. CDR3 coding DNA: TGCAGCGTTGAAAACCCGGACAGGGGCGATCAAGAGACCCAGTACTTC.

The chain has TRBV2 and TRBJ2-3; perhaps TRBD2 as D (6 bases). The CDR3 is 12 amino acids. Trimming took off 7 bases at V and 5 bases at J, with 10 bases between the two ends. The germline gives CDR1 SNHLY, CDR2 FYNNEI. The CDR3, as DNA: TGTGCCAGCAATCCCGGGGGAGATACGCAGTATTTT. Translation: CASNPGGDTQYF.

The chain is built from TRBV6-5 and TRBJ2-6, with D perhaps being TRBD1 or TRBD2 (5 bases each). Looked up from germline, CDR1 is MNHEY and CDR2 is SVGAGI. V was cut by 5 bases and J by 1 base, with 6 bases left in between. The CDR3 totals 14 residues. The CDR3 bases are TGTGCCAGCAGTGGGGGATCTGGGGCCAACGTCCTGACTTTC. Residues: CASSGGSGANVLTF.

The sample holds one count of this clone. The genes are TRBV7-2 and TRBJ1-4; D is perhaps TRBD1 (6 bases). V lost 5 bases to trimming and J lost 5 bases, with 15 bases between them. Germline CDR1 and CDR2: SGHTA and FQGNSA. This CDR3 is built from 15 residues. In DNA form, the CDR3 reads TGTGCCAGCAGCGTCCTCGGGACACCGAATGAAAAACTGTTTTTT. As protein: CASSVLGTPNEKLFF.

The V call is TRBV7-3, the J call TRBJ2-6; 8 positions match TRBD1. J gave up 8 bases and V 2 bases, and 5 bases lay outside the gene matches. CDR3 length: 15 amino acids. The germline CDR1 and CDR2 sequences are SGHTA and FQGTGA. CDR3 DNA: TGTGCCAGCAGCTTAGGGGGACAGGACACCAACGTCCTGACTTTC. Encoded protein: CASSLGGQDTNVLTF.

The V and J genes are TRBV29-1 and TRBJ2-1, with D perhaps given as TRBD1 or TRBD2 (6 bases each). CDR1 SQVTM and CDR2 ANQGSEA come from the germline V gene. CDR3 length equals 12 residues. V gave up 5 bases and J gave up 7 bases, with 12 bases separating them. The DNA for the CDR3 is TGCAGCGTTAACAGGGACTTGAATGAGCAGTTCTTC. Translation: CSVNRDLNEQFF.

This clone was observed a few times. V and J are TRBV5-8 and TRBJ1-4, with D possibly matching TRBD1 (5 bases). Per germline, CDR1 SGHTS and CDR2 YDEGEE. V dropped 4 bases and J dropped 17 bases, with 15 bases sitting between them. This CDR3 comprises 11 residues. The CDR3 DNA follows: TGTGCCAGCAGCCTGTCGGACACTCGCTTTTTT. It translates to CASSLSDTRFF.

This clone was counted only a few times. The CDR3 coding sequence is TGTGCCAGTAGCTCGGGACAGAAGTATGGCTACACCTTC. Protein: CASSSGQKYGYTF. This sequence joins TRBV19 and TRBJ1-2; 7 nucleotides match TRBD1. Germline-derived CDR1 and CDR2 are LNHDA and SQIVND (reference sequence). V shed 6 bases, J shed 5 bases, and the junction held 6 bases outside the gene matches. The CDR3 runs to 13 residues.

The chain is built from TRBV6-1 and TRBJ2-3; a weak D match, TRBD2 (6 bases). Germline lookup yields CDR1 MNHNS and CDR2 SASEGT. Trimming cost V 4 bases and J 6 bases, with 14 bases left between them. The CDR3 is made up of 14 amino acids. This chain's CDR3 is CASSVMSGSDTQYF. CDR3 DNA sequence: TGTGCCAGCAGTGTAATGAGCGGGTCCGATACGCAGTATTTT.

This clone was observed a few times. The chain recombines TRBV9 with TRBJ2-1; tentatively, D is TRBD2 (6 bases). In germline, CDR1 is SGDLS, CDR2 YYNGEE. This CDR3 is built from 16 residues. V lost 0 bases and J lost 2, with 12 bases in between. The CDR3 is CASSVVPGDAYNEQFF. CDR3 DNA sequence: TGTGCCAGCAGCGTAGTCCCGGGGGACGCCTACAATGAGCAGTTCTTC.

This chain uses TRBV28 with TRBJ1-1; no clear D. Germline V lookup: CDR1 MDHEN, CDR2 SYDVKM. This CDR3 has 14 residues. V gave up 5 bases and J gave up 1 base, with 11 bases separating them. The CDR3 loop is CASSPRLGNTEAFF. CDR3 DNA sequence: TGTGCCAGCAGTCCTCGCTTAGGGAACACTGAAGCTTTCTTT.

This clone was found once. The chain has TRBV6-6 and TRBJ2-7, with 12 bases identical to TRBD2. The CDR3 sequence is 15 residues long. J was trimmed by 1 base and V by 6 bases; bases with no gene match: 4. Per the germline V gene, CDR1 is MNHNY and CDR2 is SVGAGI (reference sequence). The CDR3 DNA follows: TGTGCCAGCAGGACCACTAGCGGGAGGTCCTACGAGCAGTACTTC. Its protein product is CASRTTSGRSYEQYF.

J is TRBJ1-1 and V is TRBV14, with D uncertain. CDR1 is SGHDN, CDR2 FVKESK, per germline. V was cut by 3 bases and J by 1 base, with 15 bases left in between. The CDR3 length is 16 residues. In nucleotides, the CDR3 is TGTGCCAGCAGCCACTGGAGGGAAGGGAGGAACACTGAAGCTTTCTTT. The encoded protein is CASSHWREGRNTEAFF.

The chain links TRBV5-8 to TRBJ1-1; D remains ambiguous. This CDR3 contains 16 residues. CDR1 and CDR2 from the germline V gene are SGHTS and YDEGEE. With 0 bases removed from V and 0 bases from J, the gap between germline ends came to 12 bases. In DNA form, the CDR3 reads TGTGCCAGCAGCTTGGGTTGGACGTCCCTGAACACTGAAGCTTTCTTT. The encoded protein is CASSLGWTSLNTEAFF.

CDR3 protein: CASSLGTRTYEQYF. For the CDR3, the DNA is TGTGCCAGCAGCTTAGGTACTAGAACCTACGAGCAGTACTTC. This chain uses TRBV7-9 with TRBJ2-7; a weak D match, TRBD2 (5 bases). CDR1 and CDR2 (germline): SEHNR, FQNEAQ (reference sequence). The V end was cut by 1 base, the J end by 2 bases, with 9 bases between. The CDR3 consists of 14 residues.

The chain links TRBV4-1 to TRBJ1-5; possible D gene TRBD1, 5 bases. Germline V CDR1 and CDR2: MGHRA, YSYEKL. The CDR3 extends over 17 amino acids. Trimming cost V 2 bases and J 4 bases, with 18 bases left between them. CDR3 DNA sequence: TGCGCCAGCAGCCAACGACTCAGGGACGGAAAAAATCAGCCCCAGCATTTT. Its translation: CASSQRLRDGKNQPQHF.

CDR3 in amino acids: CASSLMIPGGNEQFF. CDR3 sequence (DNA): TGCGCCAGCAGCTTGATGATCCCCGGGGGGAATGAGCAGTTCTTC. The chain employs TRBV5-1 and TRBJ2-1; the match to TRBD2 covers 7 bases. With 1 base clipped from V and 7 bases from J, the junction kept 8 bases outside the gene matches. The CDR3 is 15 amino acids. Germline CDR1 is SGHRS and CDR2 is YFSETQ.

The chain recombines TRBV7-9 with TRBJ2-3; 8 bases line up with TRBD2. The CDR3 runs to 15 residues. CDR1 and CDR2 from the germline V gene are SEHNR and FQNEAQ (reference sequence). V lost 6 bases and J lost 2; bases outside the gene matches: 7. The chain's CDR3 is CASRETGLVTDTQYF. The DNA for the CDR3 is TGTGCCAGCAGGGAGACGGGACTAGTCACAGATACGCAGTATTTT.

The rearrangement links TRBV4-1 to TRBJ2-7; D may match TRBD1 or TRBD2 (5 bases each). The CDR3 totals 18 residues. Germline V gene sequence: CDR1 MGHRA, CDR2 YSYEKL. Between the trimmed V and J ends, which lost 0 bases and 3 bases, there was a span of 21 bases. The CDR3 bases are TGCGCCAGCAGCCAAGAAGAGACGTTCCGGGACGTAAGCTACGAGCAGTACTTC. This sequence encodes CASSQEETFRDVSYEQYF.

The genes are TRBV5-6 and TRBJ2-1; no clear D gene. Germline CDR1 is SGHDT and CDR2 is YYEEEE. Trimming stripped 8 bases from V and 6 bases from J, with 15 bases between. This CDR3 contains 13 residues. CDR3 coding DNA: TGTGCCAGTTCGACCTTGGTGGGCAATGAGCAGTTCTTC. Translated: CASSTLVGNEQFF.

The chain joins TRBV7-6 to TRBJ2-2, with D perhaps TRBD1 or TRBD2 (5 bases each). The germline CDR1 and CDR2 sequences are SGHVS and FNYEAQ. V lost 4 bases and J 11 bases, leaving 20 bases between the germline ends. The CDR3 is made up of 15 amino acids. CDR3 amino acids: CASSSRGQGRGELFF. CDR3 DNA: TGTGCCAGCAGCTCCAGAGGTCAGGGACGCGGCGAGCTGTTTTTT.

This rearrangement joins TRBV6-6 to TRBJ2-7; unclear D gene. Germline V gives CDR1 MNHNY, CDR2 SVGAGI (reference sequence). The V end was cut by 5 bases, the J end by 7 bases, with 12 bases between. This CDR3 comprises 12 residues. The CDR3 nucleotides read TGTGCCAGCAGTCGATTGGCCGGGGAGCAGTACTTC. Translation gives CASSRLAGEQYF.

V usage is TRBV2 and J usage is TRBJ2-1; 10 nucleotides align to TRBD2. This CDR3 has 14 amino acids. Germline V lookup: CDR1 SNHLY, CDR2 FYNNEI. Unmatched junction bases numbered 3, after V lost 3 bases and J lost 7 bases. The CDR3 DNA reads as TGTGCCAGCAGTGATAGCGGGGGGATAAATGAGCAGTTCTTC. Residues: CASSDSGGINEQFF.

J is TRBJ1-5 and V is TRBV6-6; no reliable D call. The V gene lost 6 bases and the J gene lost 5 bases, with 14 bases spanning the gap. This CDR3 region has 14 residues. CDR1 and CDR2 from the germline V gene are MNHNY and SVGAGI (reference sequence). CDR3 amino acids: CASSLTWQDQPQHF. DNA of the CDR3: TGTGCCAGCAGCTTGACGTGGCAGGATCAGCCCCAGCATTTT.

The chain uses TRBV28 and TRBJ2-3; 9 nucleotides align to TRBD1. Germline trimming cut 4 bases from V and 1 base from J; bases unmatched to any gene: 3. CDR1 and CDR2 from the germline V gene are MDHEN and SYDVKM. CDR3 length equals 15 residues. The CDR3 coding sequence is TGTGCCAGCAGTTCCCGGACAGGGGGCACAGATACGCAGTATTTT. Translating gives CASSSRTGGTDTQYF.

The chain recombines TRBV16 with TRBJ1-2; D not certain. Germline CDR1 KGHSY, CDR2 FQNENV. The CDR3 runs to 15 residues. The V and J ends lost 4 bases and 4 bases respectively, with 16 bases between them. CDR3 sequence: CASSLTEGAGYGYTF. CDR3 DNA sequence: TGTGCCAGCAGCCTAACGGAGGGAGCAGGCTATGGCTACACCTTC. Drawing the rest from reference TRBV16 and TRBJ1-2, the complete variable domain is GEEVAQTPKHLVRGEGQKAKLYCAPIKGHSYVFWYQQVLKNEFKFLISFQNENVFDETGMPKERFSAKCLPNSPCSLEIQATKLEDSAVYFCASSLTEGAGYGYTFGSGTRLTVV.

This clone was observed a handful of times. The chain recombines TRBV4-3 with TRBJ2-7, with D possibly TRBD1 on 5 matching bases. The CDR3 spans 13 residues. Germline assignment: CDR1 LGHNA and CDR2 YSLEER. V gave up 3 bases and J gave up 6 bases, with 12 bases separating them. CDR3 amino acids: CASSQIRVAEQYF. CDR3 nucleotide sequence: TGCGCCAGCAGCCAGATCAGGGTGGCCGAGCAGTACTTC.